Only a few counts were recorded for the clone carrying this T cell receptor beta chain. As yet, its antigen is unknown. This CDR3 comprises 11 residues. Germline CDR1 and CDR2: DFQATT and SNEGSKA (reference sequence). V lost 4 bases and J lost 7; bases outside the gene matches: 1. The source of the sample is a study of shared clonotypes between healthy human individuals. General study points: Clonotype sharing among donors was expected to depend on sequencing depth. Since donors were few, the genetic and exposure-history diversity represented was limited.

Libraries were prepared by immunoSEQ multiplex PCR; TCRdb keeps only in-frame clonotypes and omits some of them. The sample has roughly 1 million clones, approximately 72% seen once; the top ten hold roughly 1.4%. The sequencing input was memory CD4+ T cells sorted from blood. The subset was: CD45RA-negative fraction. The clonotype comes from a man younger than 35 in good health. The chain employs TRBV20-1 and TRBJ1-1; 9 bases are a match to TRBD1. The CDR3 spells CSAKTGGEAFF. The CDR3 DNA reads TGCAGTGCTAAGACAGGGGGTGAAGCTTTCTTT.